These 13 T cell receptor beta chains originate from one sample sequenced in a study of cytomegalovirus exposure and HLA in healthy donors. Only in-frame clones appear in the TCRdb table, and some are missing; sequencing was by immunoSEQ multiplex PCR. The table lists almost 70,000 clones, 96% of them singletons. Sequencing was carried out using PBMCs. The origin of the receptors is a woman in her late teens or twenties in good health and CMV-seropositive.

The rearrangement links TRBV2 to TRBJ2-3, with D possibly matching TRBD2 (5 bases). Germline loops: CDR1 SNHLY, CDR2 FYNNEI. V lost 4 bases and J 0 bases, leaving 11 bases between the germline ends. This CDR3 is built from 15 residues. The CDR3 reads CASSGTRASTDTQYF. CDR3 sequence (DNA): TGTGCCAGCAGTGGAACTAGAGCTAGCACAGATACGCAGTATTTT.

The chain has TRBV5-4 and TRBJ1-4, with 7 bases that match TRBD1. The J segment lost 5 bases and the V segment lost 0 bases, leaving 4 bases of the junction unmatched. The CDR3 is 15 residues long. In germline, CDR1 is SGHNT, CDR2 YYREEE (reference sequence). CDR3 sequence: CASSLDPGGNEKLFF. In nucleotides, the CDR3 is TGTGCCAGCAGCTTGGATCCAGGGGGGAATGAAAAACTGTTTTTT.

The V and J genes are TRBV29-1 and TRBJ2-1; 13 bases align to TRBD2. V shed 0 bases and J 8 bases; nucleotides not matched to a gene: 10. This CDR3 contains 17 residues. The germline CDR1 and CDR2 sequences are SQVTM and ANQGSEA. Here the CDR3 reads CSVEEEGTSGEFYEQFF. For the CDR3, the DNA is TGCAGCGTTGAAGAGGAGGGGACTAGCGGGGAGTTCTATGAGCAGTTCTTC.

The chain couples TRBV19 to TRBJ1-1; D ambiguous. Germline V gene sequence: CDR1 LNHDA, CDR2 SQIVND (reference sequence). CDR3 size: 12 residues. V lost 5 bases and J lost 7, with 11 bases in between. The CDR3 DNA follows: TGTGCCAGTAGTCTAAGGACTGGTGAAGCTTTCTTT. Amino acids: CASSLRTGEAFF.

This chain connects TRBV28 to TRBJ1-5, with D uncertain. Germline V gene data show CDR1 as MDHEN and CDR2 as SYDVKM. The germline V and J ends were trimmed by 5 bases and 10 bases, with 18 bases remaining between them. The CDR3 has 14 amino acids. This CDR3 reads CASSISGLLKPQHF. The CDR3 coding sequence is TGTGCCAGCAGTATTTCAGGTTTACTCAAACCCCAGCATTTT.

This chain joins TRBV7-9 and TRBJ2-4, with a weak D call TRBD2 (7 bases). With 0 bases removed from V and 4 bases from J, the gap between germline ends came to 16 bases. Per germline, CDR1 SEHNR and CDR2 FQNEAQ (reference sequence). The CDR3 extends over 17 amino acids. CDR3 loop: CASSLAGGGSLKNIQYF. Written as DNA, the CDR3 is TGTGCCAGCAGCTTAGCGGGGGGCGGGAGTTTGAAAAACATTCAGTACTTC.

The rearrangement joins TRBV4-2 to TRBJ2-3; D remains unclear. The V and J ends lost 0 bases and 3 bases respectively, with 7 bases between them. From germline, CDR1 is LGHNA and CDR2 YNFKEQ. The CDR3 spans 14 residues. Here the CDR3 reads CASSQELRTDTQYF. In DNA form, the CDR3 reads TGTGCCAGCAGCCAAGAACTACGTACAGATACGCAGTATTTT.

J is TRBJ2-1 and V is TRBV2; TRBD2 agrees at 8 bases. The CDR3 loop spans 16 amino acids. V dropped 4 bases and J dropped 2; count of bases not matched to a gene: 7. Germline V gene sequence: CDR1 SNHLY, CDR2 FYNNEI. CDR3 nucleotides: TGTGCCAGCAGTGGAAGGCGGGAGGCCGCCTACAATGAGCAGTTCTTC. This sequence encodes CASSGRREAAYNEQFF.

The chain joins TRBV30 to TRBJ2-1, with 7 bases that match TRBD2. With V trimmed by 5 bases and J by 0 bases, 13 bases remained unmatched. CDR3 length equals 17 residues. From germline, CDR1 is GTSNPN and CDR2 SVGIG (reference sequence). The CDR3 nucleotides are TGTGCCTGGGCCCCCACGGGAGGCCCTCGCTCCTACAATGAGCAGTTCTTC. This codes for CAWAPTGGPRSYNEQFF. Full variable domain (missing parts from reference TRBV30 and TRBJ2-1): SQTIHQWPATLVQPVGSPLSLECTVEGTSNPNLYWYRQAAGRGLQLLFYSVGIGQISSEVPQNLSASRPQDRQFILSSKKLLLSDSGFYLCAWAPTGGPRSYNEQFFGPGTRLTVL.

Only a few counts were recorded for this clone. This chain uses TRBV14 with TRBJ1-1; no reliable D call. The germline V gene encodes CDR1 SGHDN and CDR2 FVKESK. CDR3 length: 13 residues. Trimming left V 8 bases short and J 0 bases short, with 10 bases between. CDR3 bases: TGTGCCAGCCAGCTCGGGTTGAACACTGAAGCTTTCTTT. Encoded protein: CASQLGLNTEAFF.

This chain connects TRBV30 to TRBJ2-2; D is unresolved. CDR1 is GTSNPN and CDR2 is SVGIG in the germline V gene (reference sequence). V was cut by 2 bases and J by 2 bases, with 12 bases left in between. The CDR3 loop spans 15 amino acids. The CDR3 is CAWSPRVRNTGELFF. CDR3 nucleotide sequence: TGTGCCTGGAGTCCCCGTGTGAGAAACACCGGGGAGCTGTTTTTT.

The chain joins TRBV25-1 to TRBJ2-1; D is possibly TRBD2 (6 bases). The ends were cut back, 3 bases at V and 5 bases at J, with 14 bases in the middle. The length of the CDR3 is 15 residues. Germline V gives CDR1 MGHDK, CDR2 SYGVNS. The CDR3 reads CASSDWGETNNEQFF. Written as DNA, the CDR3 is TGTGCCAGCAGTGACTGGGGGGAGACGAACAATGAGCAGTTCTTC.

The chain combines TRBV28 with TRBJ1-5; TRBD1 agrees at 7 bases. This CDR3 is 13 amino acids long. From germline, CDR1 is MDHEN and CDR2 SYDVKM. The trim removed 8 bases at V and 4 bases at J, leaving 5 bases unmatched. The CDR3 DNA follows: TGTGCCAGCCAACGGACAGGAAATCAGCCCCAGCATTTT. Residues: CASQRTGNQPQHF.